Sequencing of this T cell receptor (beta chain) was carried out in a study of T cell changes during pregnancy in multiple sclerosis. V lost 7 bases and J lost 1, with 10 bases in between. The CDR3 is 13 amino acids. Germline CDR1 and CDR2: MNHNS and SASEGT. Method: immunoSEQ multiplex PCR; TCRdb's copy keeps in-frame clones and lacks some. The table includes approximately 88,000 clones, almost 95% detected once. The chain couples TRBV6-1 to TRBJ1-1; D might be TRBD1 (5 bases). The origin of this receptor is a female donor with multiple sclerosis, enrolled in a pregnancy study. The sequencing used peripheral blood, collected in the first trimester of pregnancy. CDR3 in amino acids: CASTGFGNTEAFF. CDR3 bases: TGTGCCAGCACAGGGTTCGGGAACACTGAAGCTTTCTTT.